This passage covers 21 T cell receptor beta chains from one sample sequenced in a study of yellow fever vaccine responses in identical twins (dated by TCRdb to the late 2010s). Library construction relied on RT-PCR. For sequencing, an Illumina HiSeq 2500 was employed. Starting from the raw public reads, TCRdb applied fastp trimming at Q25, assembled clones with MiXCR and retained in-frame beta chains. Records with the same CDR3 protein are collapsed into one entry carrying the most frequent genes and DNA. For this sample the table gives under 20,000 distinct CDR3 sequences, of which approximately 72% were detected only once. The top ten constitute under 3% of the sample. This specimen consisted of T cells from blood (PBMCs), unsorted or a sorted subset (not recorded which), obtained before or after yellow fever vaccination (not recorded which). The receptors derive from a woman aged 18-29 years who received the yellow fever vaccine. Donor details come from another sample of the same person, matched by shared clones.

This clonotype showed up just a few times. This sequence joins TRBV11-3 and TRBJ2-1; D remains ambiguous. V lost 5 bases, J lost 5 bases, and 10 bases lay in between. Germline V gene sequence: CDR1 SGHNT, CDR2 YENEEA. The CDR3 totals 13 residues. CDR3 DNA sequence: TGTGCCAGCAGCCTCGCCGGAAACAATGAGCAGTTCTTC. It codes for CASSLAGNNEQFF. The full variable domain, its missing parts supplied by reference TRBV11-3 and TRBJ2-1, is EAGVVQSPRYKIIEKKQPVAFWCNPISGHNTLYWYLQNLGQGPELLIRYENEEAVDDSQLPKDRFSAERLKGVDSTLKIQPAELGDSAVYLCASSLAGNNEQFFGPGTRLTVL.

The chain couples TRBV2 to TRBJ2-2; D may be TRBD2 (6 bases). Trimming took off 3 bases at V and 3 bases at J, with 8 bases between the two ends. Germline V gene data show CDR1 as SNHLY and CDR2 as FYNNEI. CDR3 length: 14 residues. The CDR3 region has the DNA TGTGCCAGCAGTGAGGAGGGGCACACCGGGGAGCTGTTTTTT. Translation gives CASSEEGHTGELFF.

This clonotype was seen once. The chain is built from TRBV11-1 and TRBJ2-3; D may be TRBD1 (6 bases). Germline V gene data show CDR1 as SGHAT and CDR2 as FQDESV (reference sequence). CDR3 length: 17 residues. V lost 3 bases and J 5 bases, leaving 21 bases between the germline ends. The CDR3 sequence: CASSFILPSYRVDTQYF. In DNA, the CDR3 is TGTGCCAGCAGCTTCATCCTCCCGAGCTACAGGGTAGATACGCAGTATTTT.

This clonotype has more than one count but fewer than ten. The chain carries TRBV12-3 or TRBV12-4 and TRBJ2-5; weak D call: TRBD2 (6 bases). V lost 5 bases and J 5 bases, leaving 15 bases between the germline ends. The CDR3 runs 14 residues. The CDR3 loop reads CASSRGAPSETQYF. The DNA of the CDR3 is TGTGCCAGCAGTCGCGGGGCCCCGTCGGAGACCCAGTACTTC.

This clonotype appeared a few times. CDR3 region: CASSERDRSTDTQYF. CDR3 nucleotides: TGTGCCAGCAGTGAACGGGACAGAAGCACAGATACGCAGTATTTT. This chain uses TRBV6-1 with TRBJ2-3; TRBD1 aligns across 7 bases. Germline values: CDR1 MNHNS, CDR2 SASEGT. The trim removed 2 bases at V and 0 bases at J, leaving 2 bases unmatched. CDR3 size: 15 residues.

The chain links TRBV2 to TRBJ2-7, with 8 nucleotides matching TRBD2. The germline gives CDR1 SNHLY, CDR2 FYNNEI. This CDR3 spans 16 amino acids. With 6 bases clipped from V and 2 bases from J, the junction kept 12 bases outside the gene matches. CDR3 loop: CASRELGLARPYEQYF. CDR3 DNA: TGTGCCAGCAGGGAACTTGGACTAGCTCGCCCCTACGAGCAGTACTTC.

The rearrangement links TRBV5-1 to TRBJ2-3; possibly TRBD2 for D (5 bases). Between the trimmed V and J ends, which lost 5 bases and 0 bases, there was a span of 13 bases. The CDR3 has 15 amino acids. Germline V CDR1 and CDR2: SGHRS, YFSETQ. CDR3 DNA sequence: TGCGCCAGCAGAAAACTAGGCTCTAGCACAGATACGCAGTATTTT. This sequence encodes CASRKLGSSTDTQYF.

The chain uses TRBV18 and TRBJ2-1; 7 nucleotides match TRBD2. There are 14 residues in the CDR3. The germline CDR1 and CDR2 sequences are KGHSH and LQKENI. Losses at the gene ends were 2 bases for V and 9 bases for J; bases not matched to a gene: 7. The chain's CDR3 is CASSPGTKAGEQFF. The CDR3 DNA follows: TGTGCCAGCTCACCAGGGACTAAGGCTGGTGAGCAGTTCTTC.

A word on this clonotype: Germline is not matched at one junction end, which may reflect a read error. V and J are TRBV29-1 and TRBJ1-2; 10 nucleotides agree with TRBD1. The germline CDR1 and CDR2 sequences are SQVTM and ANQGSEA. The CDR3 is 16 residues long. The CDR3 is CSVEDRWDRGNYGFTF. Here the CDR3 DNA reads TGCAGCGTTGAAGATCGGTGGGACAGGGGCAACTATGGCTTCACCTTC.

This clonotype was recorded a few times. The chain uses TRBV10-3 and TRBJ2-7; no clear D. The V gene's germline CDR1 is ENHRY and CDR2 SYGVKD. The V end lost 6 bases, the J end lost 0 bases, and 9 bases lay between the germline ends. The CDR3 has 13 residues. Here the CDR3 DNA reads TGTGCCATCAGCGACGGAGTCTCCTACGAGCAGTACGTC. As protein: CAISDGVSYEQYV.

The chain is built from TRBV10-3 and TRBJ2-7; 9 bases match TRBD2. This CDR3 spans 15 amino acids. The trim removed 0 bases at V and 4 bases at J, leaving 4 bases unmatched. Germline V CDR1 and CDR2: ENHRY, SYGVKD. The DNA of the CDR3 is TGTGCCATCAGTGAGTCCACGCTAGCGGGGTACGAGCAGTACTTC. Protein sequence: CAISESTLAGYEQYF.

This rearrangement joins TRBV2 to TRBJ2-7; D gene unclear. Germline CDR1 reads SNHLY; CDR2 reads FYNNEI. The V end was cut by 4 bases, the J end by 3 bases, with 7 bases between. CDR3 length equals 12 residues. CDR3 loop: CASSGEYYEQYF. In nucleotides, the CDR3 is TGTGCCAGCAGTGGGGAATACTACGAGCAGTACTTC.

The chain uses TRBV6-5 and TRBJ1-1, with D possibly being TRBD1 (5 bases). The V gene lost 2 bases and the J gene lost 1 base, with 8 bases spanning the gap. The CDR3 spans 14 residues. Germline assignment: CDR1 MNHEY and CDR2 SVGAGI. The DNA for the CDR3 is TGTGCCAGCAGTTACGTCGGGGGGAACACTGAAGCTTTCTTT. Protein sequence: CASSYVGGNTEAFF.

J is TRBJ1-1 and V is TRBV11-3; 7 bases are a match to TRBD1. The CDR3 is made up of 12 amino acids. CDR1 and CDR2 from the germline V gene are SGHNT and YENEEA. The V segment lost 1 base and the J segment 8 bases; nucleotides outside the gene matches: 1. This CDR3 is CASSLGDSEAFF. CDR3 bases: TGTGCCAGCAGCTTAGGGGACAGCGAAGCTTTCTTT.

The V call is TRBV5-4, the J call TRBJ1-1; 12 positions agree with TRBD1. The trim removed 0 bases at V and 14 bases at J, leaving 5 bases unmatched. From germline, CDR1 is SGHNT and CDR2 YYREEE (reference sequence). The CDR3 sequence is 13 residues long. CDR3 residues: CASSLAGTGGAFF. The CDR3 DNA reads TGTGCCAGCAGCTTGGCCGGGACAGGGGGCGCATTCTTT.

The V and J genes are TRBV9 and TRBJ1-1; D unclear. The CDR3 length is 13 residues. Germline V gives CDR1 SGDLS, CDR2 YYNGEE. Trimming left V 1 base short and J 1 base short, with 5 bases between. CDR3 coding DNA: TGTGCCAGCAGCGTACGGCAGAACACTGAAGCTTTCTTT. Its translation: CASSVRQNTEAFF.

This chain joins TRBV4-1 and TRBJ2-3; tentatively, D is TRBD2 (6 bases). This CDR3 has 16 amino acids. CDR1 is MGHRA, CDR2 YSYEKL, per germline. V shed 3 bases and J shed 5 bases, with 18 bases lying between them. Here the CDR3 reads CASSQATGTWVDTQYF. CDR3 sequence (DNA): TGCGCCAGCAGCCAGGCTACCGGGACTTGGGTAGATACGCAGTATTTT.

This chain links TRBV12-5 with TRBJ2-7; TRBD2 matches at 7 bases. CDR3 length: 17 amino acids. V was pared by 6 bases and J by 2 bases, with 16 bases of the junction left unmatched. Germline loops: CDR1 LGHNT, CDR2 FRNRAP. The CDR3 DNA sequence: TGTGCTAGTGGCCCCCGGTGGGAGCGGGACCGAGCCTACGAGCAGTACTTC. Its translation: CASGPRWERDRAYEQYF. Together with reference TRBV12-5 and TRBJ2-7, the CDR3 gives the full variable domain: DARVTQTPRHKVTEMGQEVTMRCQPILGHNTVFWYRQTMMQGLELLAYFRNRAPLDDSGMPKDRFSAEMPDATLATLKIQPSEPRDSAVYFCASGPRWERDRAYEQYFGPGTRLTVT.

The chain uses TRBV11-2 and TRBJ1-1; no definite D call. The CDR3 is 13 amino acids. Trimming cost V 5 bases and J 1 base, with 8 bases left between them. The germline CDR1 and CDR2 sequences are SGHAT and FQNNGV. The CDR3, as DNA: TGTGCCAGCAGCGCATACAGGAACACTGAAGCTTTCTTT. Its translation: CASSAYRNTEAFF.

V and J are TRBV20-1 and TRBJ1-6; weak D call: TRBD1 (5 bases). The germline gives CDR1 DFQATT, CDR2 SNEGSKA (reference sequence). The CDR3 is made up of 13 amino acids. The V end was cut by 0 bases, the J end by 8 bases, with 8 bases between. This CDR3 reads CSARDEGDSPLHF. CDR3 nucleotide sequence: TGCAGTGCTAGAGATGAAGGGGATTCACCCCTCCACTTT.

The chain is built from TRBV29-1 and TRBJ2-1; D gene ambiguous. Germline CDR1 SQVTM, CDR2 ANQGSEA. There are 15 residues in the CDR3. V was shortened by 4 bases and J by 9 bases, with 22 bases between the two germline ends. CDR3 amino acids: CSVATPGSQMGEQFF. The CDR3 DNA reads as TGCAGCGTTGCAACCCCAGGCTCCCAAATGGGTGAGCAGTTCTTC.